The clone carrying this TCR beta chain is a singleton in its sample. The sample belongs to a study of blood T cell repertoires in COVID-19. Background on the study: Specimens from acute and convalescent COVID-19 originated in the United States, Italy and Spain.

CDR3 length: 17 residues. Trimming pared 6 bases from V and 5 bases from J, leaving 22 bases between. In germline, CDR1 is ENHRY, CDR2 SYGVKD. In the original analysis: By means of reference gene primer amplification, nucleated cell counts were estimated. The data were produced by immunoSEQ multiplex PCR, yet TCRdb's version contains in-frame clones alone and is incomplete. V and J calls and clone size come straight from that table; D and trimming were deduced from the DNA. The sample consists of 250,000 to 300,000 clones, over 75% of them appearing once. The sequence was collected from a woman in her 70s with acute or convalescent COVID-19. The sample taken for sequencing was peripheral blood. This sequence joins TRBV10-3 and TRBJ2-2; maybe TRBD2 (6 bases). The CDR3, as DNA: TGTGCCATCAGCCCTGCCTTGCGGGGAAGGGGAACCGGGGAGCTGTTTTTT. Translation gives CAISPALRGRGTGELFF.